These 7 T cell receptor beta chains share one sample of origin, sequenced in a study of tumor and adjacent non-tumor tissue in lung cancer. The library came from three nested PCR rounds adapted from ARM-PCR protocols. TCRdb redid the calling of the multiplex PCR reads with MiXCR, one entry per CDR3 protein. In the table there are around 99,000 distinct CDR3 sequences, 60% to 65% of which are singletons. The template was RNA from unsorted bulk tissue. More than 3 cm separated this lung sample from the edge of the tumor. Sequencing input: distant non-tumor lung tissue. These receptor sequences come from a man aged 60-69 years with non-small cell lung cancer.

About this clonotype: A read error may explain this, as a much larger clone is one base away. The chain links TRBV20-1 to TRBJ1-6; D not resolved. Germline assignment: CDR1 DFQATT and CDR2 SNEGSKA (reference sequence). The length of the CDR3 is 14 residues. The CDR3 DNA sequence: TGCACTGCTAGAGAGGTACAGCCTAATTCACCCCTCCACTTT. Amino acid sequence: CTAREVQPNSPLHF.

Notes on this clonotype: Given a much more abundant clone one base away, this may be a read error. The chain joins TRBV6-5 to TRBJ1-1; D gene uncertain. CDR1 is MNHEY and CDR2 is SVGAGI in the germline V gene. This CDR3 spans 11 amino acids. CDR3 nucleotides: TGTACCAGCAGCTCGACCCGACGAGCTTTCTTT. Its protein is CTSSSTRRAFF.

A note on this clonotype: The junction shows a germline mismatch at one end, possibly a read error. The chain employs TRBV20-1 and TRBJ1-2; 8 bases line up with TRBD1. In germline, CDR1 is DFQATT, CDR2 SNEGSKA (reference sequence). There are 13 residues in the CDR3. Here the CDR3 DNA reads TGCGGTGCCTCAACCGACAGGGGAGAAGGCTACACCTTC. As protein: CGASTDRGEGYTF.

Remarks on this clonotype: A junction end diverges from the germline sequence, so it may reflect a read error. V and J are TRBV11-3 and TRBJ2-1, with 10 nucleotides matching TRBD2. Germline CDR1 SGHNT, CDR2 YENEEA. The CDR3 length is 15 residues. For the CDR3, the DNA is TGTGTCAGCAGCGTAATAGCGGGGGGACAGAATGAGCAGTTCTTC. This gives the protein CVSSVIAGGQNEQFF.

This clonotype was counted only a few times. Given a much more abundant clone one base away, this may be a read error. The genes are TRBV5-6 and TRBJ2-3; D is perhaps TRBD2 (6 bases). V dropped 4 bases and J dropped 6 bases, with 15 bases sitting between them. Germline V gives CDR1 SGHDT, CDR2 YYEEEE. CDR3 size: 14 residues. DNA for the CDR3: TGTGCCAGCAGCCCGGGGGAGACGGGGGATACGCAGTATTTT. Residues: CASSPGETGDTQYF.

Concerning this clonotype itself: A much larger clone is a single base away; this may be a read error. The chain recombines TRBV12-3 or TRBV12-4 with TRBJ2-2; D may be TRBD2 (5 bases). This CDR3 is 15 amino acids long. CDR3 protein: CASTLEVSVGGELFF. CDR3 nucleotide sequence: TGTGCCAGCACTTTAGAAGTTAGCGTAGGCGGGGAGCTGTTTTTT.

For this clonotype: Being one base from a much bigger clone, this may be a read error. V usage is TRBV12-3 or TRBV12-4 and J usage is TRBJ2-7; possibly TRBD1 for D (6 bases). There are 13 residues in the CDR3. CDR3 in amino acids: CTSSTDRTYEQYF. CDR3 nucleotide sequence: TGTACCAGCAGTACGGACAGAACCTACGAGCAGTACTTC.